This T cell receptor beta chain was captured by sequencing in a study of T cells after yellow fever vaccination. Study as a whole: Preparation of the low-cell-number fractions used SMART-Seq v4 Ultra Low Input. Study-wide results and limits: Repertoires obtained by FACS sorting could include abundant clonotypes that entered as contaminants from the bulk population.

CDR3 length equals 11 residues. The germline V gene has CDR1 DFQATT and CDR2 SNEGSKA (reference sequence). UMIs and a universal primer site were added when TCR cDNA was made by 5'RACE template switching. From the 5' RACE reads, TCRdb called clonotypes with MiXCR, one entry per CDR3 protein. The sample holds about 220,000 distinct CDR3 sequences, 2.5% to 3.5% seen once. A few counts support this clonotype. Its antigen is as yet unknown. The receptor comes from a man aged 18-30 years who received the YFV17D yellow fever vaccine. Source: CD4+ T cells sorted from PBMCs, taken 10 days after the yellow fever booster vaccination. The V and J genes are TRBV20-1 and TRBJ1-1; unclear D gene. CDR3 nucleotide sequence: TGCACGACTGGGAGGGACACTGAAGCTTTCTTT. Translated, it gives CTTGRDTEAFF.